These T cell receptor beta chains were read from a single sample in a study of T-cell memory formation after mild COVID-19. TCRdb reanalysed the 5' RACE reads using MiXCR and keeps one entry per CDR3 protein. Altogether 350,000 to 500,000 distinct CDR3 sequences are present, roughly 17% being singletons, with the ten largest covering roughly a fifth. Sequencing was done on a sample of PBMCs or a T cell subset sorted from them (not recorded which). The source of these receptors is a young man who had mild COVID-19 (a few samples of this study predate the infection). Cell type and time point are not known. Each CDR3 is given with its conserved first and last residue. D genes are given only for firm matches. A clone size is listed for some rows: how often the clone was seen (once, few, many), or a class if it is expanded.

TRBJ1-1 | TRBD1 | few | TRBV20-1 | CSARGTGNSNTEAFF | TGCAGTGCTAGAGGGACAGGGAACTCAAACACTGAAGCTTTCTTT
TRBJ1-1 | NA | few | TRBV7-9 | CAAGGYDTEAFF | TGTGCCGCGGGGGGTTACGACACTGAAGCTTTCTTT
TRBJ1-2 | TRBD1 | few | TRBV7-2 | CASSLQGVPLYTF | TGTGCCAGCAGTTTACAGGGGGTCCCCCTCTACACCTTC
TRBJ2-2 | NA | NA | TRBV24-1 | CATSDSRTDTGELFF | TGTGCCACCAGTGATTCCCGAACAGACACCGGGGAGCTGTTTTTT
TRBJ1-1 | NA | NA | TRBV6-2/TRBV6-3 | CASRAWDRGAFF | TGTGCCAGCAGGGCTTGGGACCGGGGAGCTTTCTTT
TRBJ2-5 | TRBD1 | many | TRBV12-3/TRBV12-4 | CASSLGQGQETQYF | TGTGCCAGCAGCTTGGGACAGGGCCAAGAGACCCAGTACTTC
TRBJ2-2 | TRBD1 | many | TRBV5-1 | CASTGTENTGELFF | TGCGCCAGTACCGGGACAGAGAACACCGGGGAGCTGTTTTTT
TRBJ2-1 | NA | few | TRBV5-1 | CASSLYLGVEQFF | TGCGCCAGCAGCTTGTATCTCGGGGTCGAGCAGTTCTTC
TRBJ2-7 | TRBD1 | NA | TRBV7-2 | CASSPGTGVEF | TGTGCCAGCAGCCCAGGGACAGGGGTCGAATTC
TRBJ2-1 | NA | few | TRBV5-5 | CASSLAGGEYNEQFF | TGTGCCAGCAGCTTGGCTGGCGGGGAATACAATGAGCAGTTCTTC
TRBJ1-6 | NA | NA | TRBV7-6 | CASSPVSSALGSLHF | TGTGCCAGCAGCCCCGTGTCCTCCGCTCTGGGGTCCCTCCACTTT
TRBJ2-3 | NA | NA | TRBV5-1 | CASSPRDPTDTQYF | TGCGCCAGCAGCCCGAGGGACCCCACAGATACGCAGTATTTT
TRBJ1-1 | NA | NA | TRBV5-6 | CASSRSGAEAFF | TGTGCCAGCAGCCGTTCAGGGGCTGAAGCTTTCTTT
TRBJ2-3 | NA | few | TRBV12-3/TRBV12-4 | CASSLTLGVTDTQYF | TGTGCCAGCAGTTTAACGTTGGGGGTCACAGATACGCAGTATTTT
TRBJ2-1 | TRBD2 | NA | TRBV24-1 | CATSERTSGGARNEQFF | TGTGCCACCAGTGAACGGACTAGCGGGGGGGCCAGGAATGAGCAGTTCTTC
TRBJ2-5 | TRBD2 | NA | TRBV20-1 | CSAEIAGGGQETQYF | TGCAGTGCTGAGATAGCGGGGGGCGGACAAGAGACCCAGTACTTC
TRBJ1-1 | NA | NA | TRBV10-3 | CAISVAGWATEAFF | TGTGCCATCAGTGTTGCGGGGTGGGCAACTGAAGCTTTCTTT